This T cell receptor beta chain was captured in a study of regulatory T cells in long-lasting Graves disease. Through Arm-PCR of CDR3 regions and iRepertoire HTBI primers, TCR beta libraries were built. In the original analysis: Gene usage covered 62 TRBV and 14 TRBJ segments. Via MiXCR, TCRdb re-called the multiplex PCR reads, giving one row per CDR3 protein. V and J calls and clone size were set by TCRdb, not the authors. The sample contains about 430,000 distinct CDR3 sequences, approximately 22% of which appear only once. This clonotype was counted many times. The target antigen is unknown. The study's findings and limits: What was studied was peripheral blood only, and not thyroid tissue.

The length of the CDR3 is 14 residues. Trimming at V came to 5 bases and at J to 5 bases, leaving 5 bases not matched to a gene. The time point was: persistent/refractory GD, antithyroid drugs over 5 years with positive TRAb. Extracted RNA from PBMCs served as the source of the TCR library. Graves' disease diagnoses used American Thyroid Association guidelines. The chain joins TRBV12-3 or TRBV12-4 to TRBJ2-2; TRBD1 matches 7 bases. The sequence came from a female donor with Graves disease. The sample here was peripheral blood mononuclear cells (PBMCs), taken when the disease was refractory, from a patient treated with antithyroid drugs. This chain's CDR3 is CASSGTAVTGELFF. CDR3 nucleotide sequence: TGTGCCAGCAGTGGGACAGCAGTGACCGGGGAGCTGTTTTTT.